The 19 T cell receptor beta chains given below trace back to one sample, sequenced in a study of CD8+ T cells in alopecia areata. It was cDNA, reverse transcribed from extracted RNA, that served as the sequencing template. Data came from immunoSEQ multiplex PCR; TCRdb stores just in-frame clones and leaves some out. The sample records 150,000 or so clones, roughly 48% being singletons. Sequenced input: CD4+ T cells sorted from blood. The receptors shown here come from a human donor with alopecia areata.

V and J are TRBV2 and TRBJ1-4; D call uncertain. This CDR3 has 16 amino acids. Germline CDR1 and CDR2: SNHLY and FYNNEI. Trimming took 6 bases from V and 3 from J, leaving 17 bases between them. The CDR3 loop is CASRRAGGVANEKLFF. The CDR3, as DNA: TGTGCCAGCAGGAGGGCCGGCGGAGTAGCTAATGAAAAACTGTTTTTT.

The chain joins TRBV30 to TRBJ1-5; D perhaps matches TRBD1 (5 bases). CDR3 length: 15 amino acids. Trimming shortened V by 3 bases and J by 1 base, and 13 bases separated the two germline ends. Germline CDR1 GTSNPN, CDR2 SVGIG (reference sequence). Written as DNA, the CDR3 is TGTGCCTGGAGCTTGGGGGGAATAAGCAATCAGCCCCAGCATTTT. Translated, it gives CAWSLGGISNQPQHF. Variable domain in full (rest from reference TRBV30 and TRBJ1-5): SQTIHQWPATLVQPVGSPLSLECTVEGTSNPNLYWYRQAAGRGLQLLFYSVGIGQISSEVPQNLSASRPQDRQFILSSKKLLLSDSGFYLCAWSLGGISNQPQHFGDGTRLSIL.

This clone has just a few counts. The chain carries TRBV5-1 and TRBJ1-2; 7 positions agree with TRBD1. Germline V lookup: CDR1 SGHRS, CDR2 YFSETQ. The length of the CDR3 is 11 residues. The trim removed 4 bases at V and 14 bases at J, leaving 8 bases unmatched. CDR3 region: CASSTGQTRTF. The DNA of the CDR3 is TGCGCCAGCAGCACGGGACAGACGAGGACCTTC. Together with reference TRBV5-1 and TRBJ1-2, the CDR3 gives the full variable domain: KAGVTQTPRYLIKTRGQQVTLSCSPISGHRSVSWYQQTPGQGLQFLFEYFSETQRNKGNFPGRFSGRQFSNSRSEMNVSTLELGDSALYLCASSTGQTRTFGSGTRLTVV.

V is TRBV10-3 and J is TRBJ2-5, with a tentative D call TRBD2 (6 bases). The CDR3 contains 14 residues. V lost 5 bases and J lost 3, with 13 bases in between. Looked up from germline, CDR1 is ENHRY and CDR2 is SYGVKD. The CDR3 is CAISRGSREETQYF. Here the CDR3 DNA reads TGTGCCATCAGTCGGGGGAGTCGGGAAGAGACCCAGTACTTC.

V gene TRBV6-5 combines with J gene TRBJ1-5, with D unclear. Germline V lookup: CDR1 MNHEY, CDR2 SVGAGI. The CDR3 totals 10 residues. Trimming left V 8 bases short and J 5 bases short, with 4 bases between. This chain's CDR3 is CASGDQPQHF. CDR3 nucleotides: TGTGCCAGCGGGGATCAGCCCCAGCATTTT.

The gene calls are TRBV30 and TRBJ2-7; 9 positions match TRBD1. Germline V gene lookup returns CDR1 GTSNPN and CDR2 SVGIG (reference sequence). This CDR3 is 13 amino acids long. The V segment lost 0 bases and the J segment 4 bases; nucleotides outside the gene matches: 1. CDR3 in amino acids: CAWSVQGAYEQYF. CDR3 nucleotides: TGTGCCTGGAGTGTACAGGGGGCGTACGAGCAGTACTTC.

This chain joins TRBV2 and TRBJ2-3; the D gene is possibly TRBD2 (6 bases). The germline V gene encodes CDR1 SNHLY and CDR2 FYNNEI. This CDR3 is 15 amino acids long. Trimming removed 7 bases from V and 1 base from J, with 15 bases in between. CDR3: CASNEGGIGTDTQYF. The CDR3 bases are TGTGCCAGCAACGAAGGCGGGATCGGCACAGATACGCAGTATTTT.

The chain uses TRBV27 and TRBJ2-2; D is possibly TRBD1 (6 bases). The V and J ends lost 5 bases and 0 bases respectively, with 10 bases between them. The V gene's germline CDR1 is MNHEY and CDR2 SMNVEV (reference sequence). CDR3 size: 15 residues. CDR3: CASSKGGSNTGELFF. The CDR3 DNA is TGTGCCAGCAGTAAAGGGGGTTCGAACACCGGGGAGCTGTTTTTT.

CDR3 residues: CASSLGLQADTQYF. The CDR3 DNA reads TGCGCCAGCAGCTTGGGACTTCAAGCAGATACGCAGTATTTT. The rearrangement joins TRBV5-1 to TRBJ2-3; no firm D call. The V end lost 0 bases, the J end lost 4 bases, and 9 bases lay between the germline ends. Looked up from germline, CDR1 is SGHRS and CDR2 is YFSETQ. This CDR3 spans 14 amino acids.

This clone was found a few times. The rearrangement joins TRBV19 to TRBJ2-7; TRBD1 aligns across 7 bases. V gave up 9 bases and J gave up 2 bases; unmatched junction bases: 10. Germline-derived CDR1 and CDR2 are LNHDA and SQIVND (reference sequence). The CDR3 has 14 residues. DNA of the CDR3: TGTGCCAGCCGCCCGACAGGGAGAACCTACGAGCAGTACTTC. Its translation is CASRPTGRTYEQYF.

CDR3 DNA: TGCGCCAGCAGCCCCCGGGGTGAGACCCAGTACTTC. It specifies CASSPRGETQYF. This chain links TRBV5-1 with TRBJ2-5; the D gene is possibly TRBD2 (5 bases). Germline V gene lookup returns CDR1 SGHRS and CDR2 YFSETQ. The CDR3 is 12 residues long. Trimming took off 4 bases at V and 5 bases at J, with 9 bases between the two ends. The entire variable domain, with the rest obtained from reference TRBV5-1 and TRBJ2-5, is as follows: KAGVTQTPRYLIKTRGQQVTLSCSPISGHRSVSWYQQTPGQGLQFLFEYFSETQRNKGNFPGRFSGRQFSNSRSEMNVSTLELGDSALYLCASSPRGETQYFGPGTRLLVL.

The J gene is TRBJ2-3, the V gene TRBV29-1, with 12 bases aligning to TRBD2. This CDR3 comprises 17 residues. J gave up 1 base and V 5 bases, and 10 bases lay outside the gene matches. Germline CDR1 and CDR2: SQVTM and ANQGSEA. The DNA of the CDR3 is TGCAGCGTTCCCGGGACTAGCGGGCCCCTCCGCACAGATACGCAGTATTTT. Protein: CSVPGTSGPLRTDTQYF.

This clone occurred a few times. The chain recombines TRBV4-2 with TRBJ2-7; D is perhaps TRBD2 (6 bases). Germline values: CDR1 LGHNA, CDR2 YNFKEQ. Trimming removed 0 bases at V and 2 bases at J, with 14 bases between. This CDR3 region has 16 residues. The CDR3 loop reads CASSQDRGTRAYEQYF. The CDR3 region has the DNA TGTGCCAGCAGCCAAGACCGCGGGACGAGGGCCTACGAGCAGTACTTC.

This clone was observed a handful of times. V and J are TRBV7-9 and TRBJ1-2; 8 bases are shared with TRBD1. Germline CDR1 reads SEHNR; CDR2 reads FQNEAQ (reference sequence). This CDR3 contains 16 residues. Unmatched junction bases numbered 8, after V lost 5 bases and J lost 0 bases. For the CDR3, the DNA is TGTGCCAGCAGCCAACCGGACAGGGTATCTAACTATGGCTACACCTTC. Amino acid sequence: CASSQPDRVSNYGYTF. The full variable domain, its missing parts supplied by reference TRBV7-9 and TRBJ1-2, is DTGVSQNPRHKITKRGQNVTFRCDPISEHNRLYWYRQTLGQGPEFLTYFQNEAQLEKSRLLSDRFSAERPKGSFSTLEIQRTEQGDSAMYLCASSQPDRVSNYGYTFGSGTRLTVV.

The chain has TRBV7-9 and TRBJ1-1; maybe TRBD1 (5 bases). V was cut by 8 bases and J by 0 bases, with 22 bases left in between. From germline, CDR1 is SEHNR and CDR2 FQNEAQ (reference sequence). CDR3 length equals 17 residues. The CDR3, as DNA: TGTGCCAGCGGCCGCGTACAGGACCACAATTTGAACACTGAAGCTTTCTTT. Its translation: CASGRVQDHNLNTEAFF.

V usage is TRBV7-3 and J usage is TRBJ2-7; D is possibly TRBD1 or TRBD2 (6 bases each). The germline V and J ends were trimmed by 5 bases and 3 bases, with 14 bases remaining between them. This CDR3 has 14 amino acids. Germline-derived CDR1 and CDR2 are SGHTA and FQGTGA. The CDR3 sequence: CASSLRGRGYEQYF. The DNA for the CDR3 is TGTGCCAGCAGCCTCCGGGGGCGCGGCTACGAGCAGTACTTC.

This clone has only one observation. The CDR3 DNA follows: TGTGCCAGCACTGGGACCGACGAGCAGTACTTC. Its translation: CASTGTDEQYF. The genes are TRBV6-5 and TRBJ2-7; either TRBD1 or TRBD2 may supply D (5 bases each). The CDR3 extends over 11 amino acids. The germline gives CDR1 MNHEY, CDR2 SVGAGI. The V end was cut by 7 bases, the J end by 5 bases, with 9 bases between.

This clone turned up a few times. The chain links TRBV18 to TRBJ2-7, with D perhaps matching TRBD2 (5 bases). CDR3 length: 13 amino acids. Germline V gene data show CDR1 as KGHSH and CDR2 as LQKENI. Trimming cost V 0 bases and J 3 bases, with 6 bases left between them. DNA for the CDR3: TGTGCCAGCTCACCACCTACTAGCTACGAGCAGTACTTC. This gives the protein CASSPPTSYEQYF.

The chain carries TRBV14 and TRBJ1-1, with D perhaps TRBD1 (5 bases). The length of the CDR3 is 16 residues. The germline V and J ends were trimmed by 5 bases and 3 bases, with 19 bases remaining between them. Germline V gives CDR1 SGHDN, CDR2 FVKESK. The CDR3 loop is CASSKTGPLGDTEAFF. In nucleotides, the CDR3 is TGTGCCAGCAGCAAGACCGGGCCCCTGGGGGACACTGAAGCTTTCTTT.